The 8 T cell receptor beta chains given below trace back to one sample, sequenced in a study of blood T cell repertoires in COVID-19. Sequencing was performed with immunoSEQ multiplex PCR; in TCRdb, only in-frame clones are kept and a portion is missing. Among some 200,000 clones, 84% were seen once, and the ten largest hold over 9.5%. Sequenced: peripheral blood. Receptors were obtained from a woman older than 75 with COVID-19, enrolled during active disease.

This chain uses TRBV28 with TRBJ1-1, with no clear D. Germline CDR1 reads MDHEN; CDR2 reads SYDVKM. This CDR3 is built from 13 residues. The ends were cut back, 3 bases at V and 9 bases at J, with 14 bases in the middle. The CDR3 spells CASSFPPLGQAFF. The CDR3 DNA is TGTGCCAGCAGTTTTCCCCCTTTGGGCCAAGCTTTCTTT.

The chain joins TRBV19 to TRBJ1-2; possibly TRBD1 for D (6 bases). Germline CDR1 reads LNHDA; CDR2 reads SQIVND (reference sequence). The V and J ends lost 4 bases and 4 bases respectively, with 10 bases between them. The CDR3 totals 13 residues. The CDR3 DNA is TGTGCCAGTAGTAGGACAGTCCCCTATGGCTACACCTTC. It specifies CASSRTVPYGYTF.

This clone was recorded a few times. The chain uses TRBV4-2 and TRBJ1-6; tentatively, D is TRBD1 (6 bases). CDR1 and CDR2 from the germline V gene are LGHNA and YNFKEQ. The CDR3 runs to 15 residues. V was trimmed by 0 bases and J by 6 bases, leaving 9 bases between them. The CDR3 region has the DNA TGTGCCAGCAGCCAAGATAAGGACAGTAATTCACCCCTCCACTTT. Translating gives CASSQDKDSNSPLHF.

This clone was counted once. The gene calls are TRBV6-5 and TRBJ2-1; the match to TRBD2 covers 9 bases. The germline V gene has CDR1 MNHEY and CDR2 SVGAGI. CDR3 length equals 13 residues. The V and J ends lost 6 bases and 7 bases, in that order; junction bases with no gene match: 4. CDR3 coding DNA: TGTGCCAGCAGATGGCGGGGGGGAAATGAGCAGTTCTTC. Amino acids: CASRWRGGNEQFF.

The chain combines TRBV30 with TRBJ1-1; tentative D call: TRBD1 (5 bases). This CDR3 region has 14 residues. The germline CDR1 and CDR2 sequences are GTSNPN and SVGIG (reference sequence). The germline V and J ends were trimmed by 2 bases and 1 base, with 11 bases remaining between them. The CDR3 protein is CAWSLRARNTEAFF. The CDR3 DNA reads TGTGCCTGGAGTCTCAGGGCCAGGAACACTGAAGCTTTCTTT.

The chain joins TRBV28 to TRBJ1-1; no definite D call. Germline-derived CDR1 and CDR2 are MDHEN and SYDVKM. V was clipped by 6 bases and J by 4 bases, with 15 bases between them. The CDR3 spans 14 residues. DNA of the CDR3: TGTGCCAGCAGCCCTGGAGGAGGCGGCACTGAAGCTTTCTTT. Protein: CASSPGGGGTEAFF.

This chain links TRBV11-2 with TRBJ1-3; D is possibly TRBD1 (6 bases). Germline assignment: CDR1 SGHAT and CDR2 FQNNGV. V was cut by 4 bases and J by 4 bases, with 14 bases left in between. This CDR3 has 15 residues. The CDR3 region has the DNA TGTGCCAGCAGCTCTCAACAGGGATCGGGAAACACCATATATTTT. Protein: CASSSQQGSGNTIYF.

The chain has TRBV12-3 or TRBV12-4 and TRBJ1-5; TRBD1 matches at 7 bases. V lost 6 bases to trimming and J lost 4 bases; unmatched junction nucleotides: 0. This CDR3 is built from 12 residues. The CDR3 loop reads CASSRGNQPQHF. CDR3 nucleotides: TGTGCCAGCAGCAGGGGGAATCAGCCCCAGCATTTT.